Below are 27 T cell receptor beta chains sequenced from a single sample in a study of T-cell memory formation after mild COVID-19. Each CDR3 protein is one row after TCRdb ran MiXCR on the 5' RACE reads. The table records about 560,000 distinct CDR3 sequences, roughly 22% of them present only once. The sequenced sample consisted of PBMCs or a T cell subset sorted from them (not recorded which). These receptor sequences come from an adult woman who had mild COVID-19 (a few samples of this study predate the infection). Cell type and time point are not known.

This clonotype was observed a few times. The CDR3 is CASSPSNAGTGIRHNGQETQYF. The CDR3 DNA reads as TGTGCCAGCAGCCCAAGTAACGCCGGGACAGGGATTAGACACAACGGCCAAGAGACCCAGTACTTC. V is TRBV7-9 and J is TRBJ2-5; 9 bases are a match to TRBD1. V lost 5 bases, J lost 1 base, and 26 bases stayed unmatched. The CDR3 runs to 22 residues. Germline-derived CDR1 and CDR2 are SEHNR and FQNEAQ (reference sequence).

This clonotype was counted a few times. This chain joins TRBV12-3 or TRBV12-4 and TRBJ1-5, with 11 bases that match TRBD1. J lost 2 bases, V lost 6 bases, and 12 bases had no gene match. The CDR3 covers 18 residues. The CDR3 is CASSSGQGVRSGNQPQHF. CDR3 bases: TGTGCCAGCAGCTCGGGACAGGGGGTTAGGTCGGGCAATCAGCCCCAGCATTTT.

The V call is TRBV19, the J call TRBJ2-7; D is tentatively TRBD1 or TRBD2 (6 bases each). The length of the CDR3 is 15 residues. The germline gives CDR1 LNHDA, CDR2 SQIVND (reference sequence). The V gene lost 7 bases and the J gene lost 0 bases, with 16 bases spanning the gap. The DNA of the CDR3 is TGTGCCAGTATGGGGGGCTCCGCCGACTCCTACGAGCAGTACTTC. Residues: CASMGGSADSYEQYF.

The rearrangement uses TRBV12-3 or TRBV12-4 and TRBJ1-5; no definite D call. CDR3 size: 13 residues. V was clipped by 6 bases and J by 3 bases, with 9 bases between them. The CDR3 reads CASSRGPNQPQHF. For the CDR3, the DNA is TGTGCCAGCAGCCGAGGACCCAATCAGCCCCAGCATTTT.

The V and J genes are TRBV6-2 or TRBV6-3 and TRBJ2-7; D remains ambiguous. Germline V gives CDR1 MNHEY, CDR2 SVGEGT. The V end was cut by 5 bases, the J end by 8 bases, with 7 bases between. The CDR3 loop spans 10 amino acids. The CDR3 nucleotides are TGTGCCAGCAGTCTGGGAAAGCAGTACTTC. Its translation is CASSLGKQYF.

The gene calls are TRBV5-1 and TRBJ1-1; D gene ambiguous. Trimming took off 4 bases at V and 1 base at J, with 14 bases between the two ends. Per the germline V gene, CDR1 is SGHRS and CDR2 is YFSETQ. The CDR3 covers 15 residues. The CDR3 DNA follows: TGCGCCAGCAGCCCCGATGGACCGCCGAACACTGAAGCTTTCTTT. Amino acid sequence: CASSPDGPPNTEAFF. The variable domain in full, completed from reference TRBV5-1 and TRBJ1-1, reads KAGVTQTPRYLIKTRGQQVTLSCSPISGHRSVSWYQQTPGQGLQFLFEYFSETQRNKGNFPGRFSGRQFSNSRSEMNVSTLELGDSALYLCASSPDGPPNTEAFFGQGTRLTVV.

This clonotype has only a few counts. The chain carries TRBV6-6 and TRBJ2-3; TRBD1 matches at 11 bases. This CDR3 is 15 amino acids long. The germline V gene encodes CDR1 MNHNY and CDR2 SVGAGI (reference sequence). The ends lost 2 bases at V and 6 bases at J; junction bases unmatched: 4. For the CDR3, the DNA is TGTGCCAGCAGTTACGGGACAGGGGGAATGGATACGCAGTATTTT. As protein: CASSYGTGGMDTQYF.

This clonotype was counted only a few times. The chain couples TRBV20-1 to TRBJ1-5, with 7 positions matching TRBD1. The CDR3 sequence is 13 residues long. Germline loops: CDR1 DFQATT, CDR2 SNEGSKA (reference sequence). Trimming at V came to 6 bases and at J to 4 bases, leaving 6 bases not matched to a gene. CDR3 in DNA: TGCAGTGCAACGACAGGGACGAATCAGCCCCAGCATTTT. It specifies CSATTGTNQPQHF.

The chain is built from TRBV12-3 or TRBV12-4 and TRBJ2-7; a weak D match, TRBD2 (6 bases). The V end lost 3 bases, the J end lost 3 bases, and 12 bases lay between the germline ends. The CDR3 extends over 14 amino acids. CDR3 nucleotides: TGTGCCAGCAGTTTGGGGACTGCAGTCTACGAGCAGTACTTC. Translated, it gives CASSLGTAVYEQYF.

This clonotype was counted only a few times. The chain links TRBV7-2 to TRBJ2-1; D may be TRBD1 (6 bases). Germline V gene data show CDR1 as SGHTA and CDR2 as FQGNSA. The CDR3 has 13 amino acids. Trimming left V 6 bases short and J 7 bases short, with 13 bases between. Here the CDR3 DNA reads TGTGCCAGCAGACTAGGGGGTGGGAATGAGCAGTTCTTC. Encoded protein: CASRLGGGNEQFF.

In this sample, this clonotype turned up a few times. This chain joins TRBV6-5 and TRBJ2-5, with 7 bases matching TRBD2. After removal of 6 bases from V and 5 bases from J, the junction contained 9 bases not matched to a gene. The CDR3 contains 14 residues. CDR1 MNHEY and CDR2 SVGAGI come from the germline V gene. This CDR3 reads CASSKGGEPETQYF. Written as DNA, the CDR3 is TGTGCCAGCAGCAAGGGAGGGGAACCCGAGACCCAGTACTTC.

The V call is TRBV7-8, the J call TRBJ1-1; D gene unclear. V dropped 1 base and J dropped 3 bases, with 9 bases sitting between them. The germline V gene has CDR1 SGHVS and CDR2 FQNEAQ. This CDR3 has 14 amino acids. The chain's CDR3 is CASSLGTLHTEAFF. CDR3 in DNA: TGTGCCAGCAGCTTAGGGACTCTTCACACTGAAGCTTTCTTT.

The chain joins TRBV5-4 to TRBJ2-2; 8 bases align to TRBD2. The CDR3 loop spans 17 amino acids. Looked up from germline, CDR1 is SGHNT and CDR2 is YYREEE (reference sequence). With V trimmed by 4 bases and J by 1 base, 9 bases remained unmatched. For the CDR3, the DNA is TGTGCCAGCAGCCCGGGTGTTAGCGGGGTGAACACCGGGGAGCTGTTTTTT. Encoded protein: CASSPGVSGVNTGELFF.

This sequence joins TRBV3-1 and TRBJ2-1, with 7 bases lining up with TRBD2. The germline CDR1 and CDR2 sequences are LGHDT and YNNKEL (reference sequence). V lost 4 bases to trimming and J lost 5 bases; unmatched junction nucleotides: 11. The CDR3 loop spans 16 amino acids. The CDR3 sequence: CASSRRRLAPHNEQFF. The DNA of the CDR3 is TGTGCCAGCAGCCGCCGACGACTAGCACCTCACAATGAGCAGTTCTTC.

V is TRBV6-1 and J is TRBJ2-7, with a weak D call TRBD2 (7 bases). The CDR3 is made up of 15 amino acids. V was shortened by 1 base and J by 4 bases, with 14 bases between the two germline ends. Germline lookup yields CDR1 MNHNS and CDR2 SASEGT. The chain's CDR3 is CASSEVGGARYEQYF. CDR3 in DNA: TGTGCCAGCAGTGAAGTTGGGGGGGCAAGGTACGAGCAGTACTTC.

This sequence joins TRBV5-1 and TRBJ2-1, with 9 bases identical to TRBD2. The CDR3 spans 17 residues. The V gene end was trimmed by 4 bases and the J gene end by 4 bases; junction bases not matched to a gene: 12. Germline CDR1 reads SGHRS; CDR2 reads YFSETQ. CDR3 amino acids: CASSRHPTSGLYNEQFF. The CDR3 DNA is TGCGCCAGCAGCAGGCACCCGACTAGCGGCTTATACAATGAGCAGTTCTTC.

This chain uses TRBV12-3 or TRBV12-4 with TRBJ2-1; 9 bases fit TRBD2. This CDR3 is 14 amino acids long. The ends lost 3 bases at V and 4 bases at J; junction bases unmatched: 1. As DNA, the CDR3 is TGTGCCAGCAGTTTTAGCGGGGGTTACAATGAGCAGTTCTTC. This codes for CASSFSGGYNEQFF.

This clonotype was found a few times. This chain joins TRBV5-1 and TRBJ2-7; weak D call: TRBD2 (5 bases). This CDR3 contains 15 residues. The V and J ends lost 4 bases and 3 bases respectively, with 17 bases between them. Germline lookup yields CDR1 SGHRS and CDR2 YFSETQ. CDR3 nucleotide sequence: TGCGCCAGCAGCCGAGGCGACGGGGATCGCTACGAGCAGTACTTC. Its translation is CASSRGDGDRYEQYF.

This clonotype has a count of ten or more. The gene calls are TRBV7-9 and TRBJ2-5, with 13 bases lining up with TRBD2. The ends lost 5 bases at V and 0 bases at J; junction bases unmatched: 3. The germline V gene encodes CDR1 SEHNR and CDR2 FQNEAQ (reference sequence). This CDR3 comprises 16 residues. Written as DNA, the CDR3 is TGTGCCAGCAGCCTGGGACTAGCGGGGTACCAAGAGACCCAGTACTTC. Protein: CASSLGLAGYQETQYF. Together with reference TRBV7-9 and TRBJ2-5, the CDR3 gives the full variable domain: DTGVSQNPRHKITKRGQNVTFRCDPISEHNRLYWYRQTLGQGPEFLTYFQNEAQLEKSRLLSDRFSAERPKGSFSTLEIQRTEQGDSAMYLCASSLGLAGYQETQYFGPGTRLLVL.

The chain links TRBV20-1 to TRBJ1-5; D gene unclear. V shed 0 bases and J shed 6 bases, with 21 bases lying between them. Germline lookup yields CDR1 DFQATT and CDR2 SNEGSKA (reference sequence). There are 17 residues in the CDR3. The CDR3 loop reads CSARDLEGGVYGQPQHF. Here the CDR3 DNA reads TGCAGTGCTAGAGATCTCGAGGGTGGGGTTTATGGTCAGCCCCAGCATTTT.

This clonotype has just a few counts. V usage is TRBV20-1 and J usage is TRBJ2-7, with 9 bases aligning to TRBD1. Trimming cost V 0 bases and J 4 bases; bases outside gene matches: 10. CDR3 size: 16 residues. CDR1 and CDR2 (germline): DFQATT, SNEGSKA (reference sequence). The CDR3 region has the DNA TGCAGTGCTAGAGATCCCCTCGGGACAGGGAGGTACGAGCAGTACTTC. It specifies CSARDPLGTGRYEQYF.

This clonotype was picked up many times. The J gene is TRBJ2-1, the V gene TRBV24-1; 8 bases are shared with TRBD2. CDR1 is KGHDR and CDR2 is SFDVKD in the germline V gene. This CDR3 has 16 amino acids. Trimming removed 7 bases from V and 2 bases from J; junction bases left unmatched: 9. In DNA form, the CDR3 reads TGTGCCACCAGGGGACCCGGGACTAGTCCCTACAATGAGCAGTTCTTC. Its protein product is CATRGPGTSPYNEQFF.

This clonotype was picked up many times. The chain joins TRBV30 to TRBJ1-1; D is possibly TRBD1 (5 bases). Per the germline V gene, CDR1 is GTSNPN and CDR2 is SVGIG (reference sequence). This CDR3 spans 13 amino acids. Trimming took off 1 base at V and 4 bases at J, with 10 bases between the two ends. The CDR3 protein is CAWSEEGLTEAFF. The DNA of the CDR3 is TGTGCCTGGAGTGAAGAGGGGCTCACTGAAGCTTTCTTT.

The genes are TRBV6-2 or TRBV6-3 and TRBJ1-4; D may be TRBD1 (5 bases). The germline CDR1 and CDR2 sequences are MNHEY and SVGEGT. The CDR3 is 16 residues long. V was shortened by 2 bases and J by 0 bases, with 10 bases between the two germline ends. The CDR3 coding sequence is TGTGCCAGCAGTTACGCGAAGACAGCAACTAATGAAAAACTGTTTTTT. It is translated as CASSYAKTATNEKLFF.

This clonotype was recorded a few times. The V and J genes are TRBV6-1 and TRBJ1-2; 11 nucleotides align to TRBD1. The V and J ends lost 8 bases and 5 bases, in that order; junction bases with no gene match: 4. The CDR3 loop spans 13 amino acids. The germline V gene encodes CDR1 MNHNS and CDR2 SASEGT. The CDR3, as DNA: TGTGCCAGCCGGGACAGGGGGTGGTATGGCTACACCTTC. It codes for CASRDRGWYGYTF.

V and J are TRBV7-2 and TRBJ2-2, with 8 positions matching TRBD1. From germline, CDR1 is SGHTA and CDR2 FQGNSA. Losses at the gene ends were 7 bases for V and 5 bases for J; bases not matched to a gene: 12. CDR3 length equals 16 residues. CDR3 amino acids: CASIRSRGQKTGELFF. The CDR3 nucleotides are TGTGCCAGCATCAGATCCAGGGGGCAGAAAACCGGGGAGCTGTTTTTT.

The CDR3 sequence: CASSFLLPGQGNEQFF. The CDR3 DNA follows: TGTGCCAGCAGCTTCCTACTACCGGGACAGGGGAATGAGCAGTTCTTC. The chain couples TRBV7-9 to TRBJ2-1, with 10 bases aligning to TRBD1. Germline CDR1 is SEHNR and CDR2 is FQNEAQ (reference sequence). Trimming removed 3 bases from V and 7 bases from J; junction bases left unmatched: 9. This CDR3 comprises 16 residues.